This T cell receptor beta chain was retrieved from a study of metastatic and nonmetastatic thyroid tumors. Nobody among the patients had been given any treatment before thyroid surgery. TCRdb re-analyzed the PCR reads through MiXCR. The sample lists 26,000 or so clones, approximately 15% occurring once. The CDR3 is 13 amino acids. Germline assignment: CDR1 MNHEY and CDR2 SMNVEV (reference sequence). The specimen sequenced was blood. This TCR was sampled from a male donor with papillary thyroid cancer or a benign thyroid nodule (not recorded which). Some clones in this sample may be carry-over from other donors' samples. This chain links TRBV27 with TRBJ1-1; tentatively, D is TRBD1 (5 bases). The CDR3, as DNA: TGTGTCGGCAGTTTAGGGTGGGGGATTGAAGCTTTCTTT. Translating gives CVGSLGWGIEAFF.